This T cell receptor beta chain originates from a study of cytomegalovirus exposure and HLA in healthy donors. The study, taken as a whole, reports: Available immune exposure information was restricted to CMV serostatus only. What a later analysis showed was that several of the most significant clusters appeared linked to common viral pathogens.

Researchers ran the PCR with 60 Vbeta and 13 Jbeta primers. Measured with immunoSEQ multiplex PCR; TCRdb has only the in-frame clones, and not every one. The data show more than 150,000 clones, more than 75% seen once. Note on this clone: Its specificity is not known.

The origin of this receptor is a woman aged 25 to 39 in good health and CMV-seropositive. Sequencing used PBMCs.

The chain's CDR3 is CASSLVSTYTGELFF. The CDR3, as DNA: TGTGCCAGCAGCTTAGTGTCGACATACACCGGGGAGCTGTTTTTT. The rearrangement joins TRBV7-8 to TRBJ2-2; D remains unclear. Germline CDR1 is SGHVS and CDR2 is FQNEAQ. V gave up 1 base and J gave up 3 bases, with 9 bases separating them. This CDR3 is 15 amino acids long. The complete variable domain, with remaining parts taken from reference TRBV7-8 and TRBJ2-2, reads GAGVSQSPRYKVAKRGQDVALRCDPISGHVSLFWYQQALGQGPEFLTYFQNEAQLDKSGLPSDRFFAERPEGSVSTLKIQRTQQEDSAVYLCASSLVSTYTGELFFGEGSRLTVL.